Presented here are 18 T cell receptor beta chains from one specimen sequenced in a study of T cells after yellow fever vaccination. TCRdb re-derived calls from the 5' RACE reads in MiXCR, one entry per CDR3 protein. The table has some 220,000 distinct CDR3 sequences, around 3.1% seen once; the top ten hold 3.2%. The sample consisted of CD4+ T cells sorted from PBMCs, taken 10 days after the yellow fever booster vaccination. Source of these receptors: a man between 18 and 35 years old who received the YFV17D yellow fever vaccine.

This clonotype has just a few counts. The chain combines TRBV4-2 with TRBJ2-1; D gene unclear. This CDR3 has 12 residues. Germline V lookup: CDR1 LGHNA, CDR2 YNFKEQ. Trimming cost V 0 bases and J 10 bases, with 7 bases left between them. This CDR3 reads CASSQDFGEQFF. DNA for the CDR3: TGTGCCAGCAGCCAAGACTTCGGAGAGCAGTTCTTC.

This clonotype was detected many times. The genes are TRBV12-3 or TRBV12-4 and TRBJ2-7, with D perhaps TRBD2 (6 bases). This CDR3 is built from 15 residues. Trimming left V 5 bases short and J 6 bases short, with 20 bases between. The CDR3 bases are TGTGCCAGCAGTCGTACCGGGACTGGGCTCTCCGAGCAGTACTTC. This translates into CASSRTGTGLSEQYF.

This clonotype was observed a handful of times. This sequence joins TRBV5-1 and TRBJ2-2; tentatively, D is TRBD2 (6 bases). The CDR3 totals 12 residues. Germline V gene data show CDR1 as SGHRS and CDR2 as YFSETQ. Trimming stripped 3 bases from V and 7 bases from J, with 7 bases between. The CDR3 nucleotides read TGCGCCAGCAGCTCGGGAGTCGGGGAGCTGTTTTTT. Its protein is CASSSGVGELFF.

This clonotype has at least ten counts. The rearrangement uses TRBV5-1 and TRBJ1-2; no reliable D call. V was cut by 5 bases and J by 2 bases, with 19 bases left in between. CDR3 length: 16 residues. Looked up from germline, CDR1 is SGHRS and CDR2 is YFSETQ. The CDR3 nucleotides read TGCGCCAGCAGTTTTGGGCGGACGAACCGAAACTATGGCTACACCTTC. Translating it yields CASSFGRTNRNYGYTF.

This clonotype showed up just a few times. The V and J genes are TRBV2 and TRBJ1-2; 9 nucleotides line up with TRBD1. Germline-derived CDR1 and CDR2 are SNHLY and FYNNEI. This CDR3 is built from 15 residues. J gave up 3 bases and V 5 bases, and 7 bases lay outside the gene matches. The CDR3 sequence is CASSREGQGDYGYTF. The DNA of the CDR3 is TGTGCCAGCAGTCGAGAGGGACAGGGTGACTATGGCTACACCTTC.

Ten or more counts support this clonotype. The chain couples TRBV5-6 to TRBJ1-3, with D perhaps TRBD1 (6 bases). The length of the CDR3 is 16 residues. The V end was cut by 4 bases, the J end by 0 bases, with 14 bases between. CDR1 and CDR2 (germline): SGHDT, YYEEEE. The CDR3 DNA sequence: TGTGCCAGCAGCCGCCTAGACAGGAGCTCTGGAAACACCATATATTTT. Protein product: CASSRLDRSSGNTIYF.

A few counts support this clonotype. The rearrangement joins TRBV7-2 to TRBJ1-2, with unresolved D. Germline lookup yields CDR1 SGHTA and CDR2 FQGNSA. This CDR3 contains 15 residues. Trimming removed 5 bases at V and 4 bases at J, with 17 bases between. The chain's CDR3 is CASSPWWQTIYGYTF. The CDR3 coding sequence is TGTGCCAGCAGCCCCTGGTGGCAGACCATCTATGGCTACACCTTC. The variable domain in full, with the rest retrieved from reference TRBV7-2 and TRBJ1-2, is GAGVSQSPSNKVTEKGKDVELRCDPISGHTALYWYRQSLGQGLEFLIYFQGNSAPDKSGLPSDRFSAERTGGSVSTLTIQRTQQEDSAVYLCASSPWWQTIYGYTFGSGTRLTVV.

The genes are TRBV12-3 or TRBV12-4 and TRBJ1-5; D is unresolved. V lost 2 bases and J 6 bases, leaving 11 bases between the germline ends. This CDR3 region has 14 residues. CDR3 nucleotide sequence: TGTGCCAGCAGTTTACAGGCTAGCGGTCAGCCCCAGCATTTT. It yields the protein CASSLQASGQPQHF.

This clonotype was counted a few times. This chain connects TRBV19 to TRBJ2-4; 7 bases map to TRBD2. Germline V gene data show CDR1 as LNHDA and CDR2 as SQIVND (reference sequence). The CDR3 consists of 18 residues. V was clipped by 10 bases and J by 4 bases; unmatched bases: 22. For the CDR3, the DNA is TGTGCCACCTCAAACGGGGGGTCATTCCTCGGCGGGAAAAACATTCAGTACTTC. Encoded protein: CATSNGGSFLGGKNIQYF.

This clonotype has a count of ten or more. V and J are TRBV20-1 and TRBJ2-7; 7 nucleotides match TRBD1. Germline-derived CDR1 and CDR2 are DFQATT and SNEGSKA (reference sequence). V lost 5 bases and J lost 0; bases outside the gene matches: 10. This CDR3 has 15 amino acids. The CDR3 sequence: CSALSPGQSSYEQYF. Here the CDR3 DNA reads TGCAGTGCTCTATCGCCGGGACAGAGCTCCTACGAGCAGTACTTC.

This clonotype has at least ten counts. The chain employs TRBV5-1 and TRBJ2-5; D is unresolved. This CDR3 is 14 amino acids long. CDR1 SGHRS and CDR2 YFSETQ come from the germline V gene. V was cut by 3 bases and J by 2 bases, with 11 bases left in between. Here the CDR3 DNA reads TGCGCCAGCAGCTGGAAAGGCGGACAAGAGACCCAGTACTTC. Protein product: CASSWKGGQETQYF.

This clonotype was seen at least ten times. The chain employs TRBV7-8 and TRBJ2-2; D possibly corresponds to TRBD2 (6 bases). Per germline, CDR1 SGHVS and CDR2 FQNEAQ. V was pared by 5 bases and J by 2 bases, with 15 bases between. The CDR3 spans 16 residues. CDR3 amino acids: CASSPRERHNTGELFF. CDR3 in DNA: TGTGCCAGCAGCCCCCGGGAGCGGCACAACACCGGGGAGCTGTTTTTT.

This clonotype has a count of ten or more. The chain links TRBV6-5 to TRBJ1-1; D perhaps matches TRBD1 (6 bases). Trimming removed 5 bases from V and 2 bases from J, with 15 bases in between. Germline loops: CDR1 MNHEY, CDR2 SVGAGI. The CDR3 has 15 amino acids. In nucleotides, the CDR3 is TGTGCCAGCAGTGCAACGACCAGGGGAAACACTGAAGCTTTCTTT. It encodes CASSATTRGNTEAFF.

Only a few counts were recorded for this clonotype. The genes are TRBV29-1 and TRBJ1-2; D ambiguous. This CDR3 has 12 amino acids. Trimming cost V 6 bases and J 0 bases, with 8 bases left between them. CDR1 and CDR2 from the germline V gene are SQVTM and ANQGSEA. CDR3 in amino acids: CSVRETNYGYTF. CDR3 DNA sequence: TGCAGCGTCCGGGAGACTAACTATGGCTACACCTTC. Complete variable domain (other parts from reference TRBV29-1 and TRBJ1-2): SAVISQKPSRDICQRGTSLTIQCQVDSQVTMMFWYRQQPGQSLTLIATANQGSEATYESGFVIDKFPISRPNLTFSTLTVSNMSPEDSSIYLCSVRETNYGYTFGSGTRLTVV.

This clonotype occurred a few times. The CDR3 DNA reads TGTGCCAGCAGTTACCGGCGGACAGGGGGCATCCCGACCTTC. Translation: CASSYRRTGGIPTF. This chain uses TRBV28 with TRBJ1-2; 11 bases agree with TRBD1. This CDR3 has 14 amino acids. The trim removed 4 bases at V and 14 bases at J, leaving 12 bases unmatched. The V gene's germline CDR1 is MDHEN and CDR2 SYDVKM.

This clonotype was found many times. DNA for the CDR3: TGCGCCAGCAGCCCCCCTCCGGGGCAGCGTAGCGGGGAGCTGTTTTTT. Encoded protein: CASSPPPGQRSGELFF. This chain links TRBV4-1 with TRBJ2-2, with D possibly called TRBD1 or TRBD2 (5 bases each). Trimming removed 4 bases at V and 7 bases at J, with 19 bases between. The germline V gene has CDR1 MGHRA and CDR2 YSYEKL. This CDR3 is 16 amino acids long.

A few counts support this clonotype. CDR3 residues: CASIHKRTSGGTGNEQFF. For the CDR3, the DNA is TGTGCCAGCATTCACAAACGGACTAGCGGTGGGACGGGCAATGAGCAGTTCTTC. The chain carries TRBV6-2 or TRBV6-3 and TRBJ2-1; TRBD2 matches at 10 bases. The CDR3 is made up of 18 amino acids. CDR1 and CDR2 (germline): MNHEY, SVGEGT. V was pared by 7 bases and J by 6 bases, with 18 bases of the junction left unmatched.

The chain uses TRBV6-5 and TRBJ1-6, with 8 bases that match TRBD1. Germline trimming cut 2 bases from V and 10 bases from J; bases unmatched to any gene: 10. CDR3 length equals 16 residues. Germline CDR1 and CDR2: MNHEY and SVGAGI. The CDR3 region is CASSYRGGQAGSPLHF. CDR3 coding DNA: TGTGCCAGCAGTTACCGGGGGGGACAGGCAGGCTCACCCCTCCACTTT.